A selection of T cell receptor beta chains follows, all from one sample in a study of PD-1 blockade in classical Hodgkin lymphoma. Assay used: immunoSEQ multiplex PCR; TCRdb lists only in-frame clones, some missing. This sample yields about 21,000 clones, of which around 81% are seen a single time; around 22% belongs to the top ten. Here the sequenced sample was peripheral blood mononuclear cells (PBMCs), taken before the fourth cycle of nivolumab. These receptors all stem from a human donor with classical Hodgkin lymphoma. Both conserved end residues are part of each CDR3. Fields, in order: J gene, clone size, CDR3 length, D gene, V gene, CDR3 protein, CDR3 DNA. A D gene is named only where the DNA matches it firmly. Clone size is given for some rows only: seen once, a few or many times, or a class if the clone is expanded.

j_gene: TRBJ2-3; abundance: -; len: 14; d_gene: TRBD2; v_gene: TRBV7-2; CDR3aa: CASGSSGNTDTQYF; CDR3nt: TGTGCCAGCGGATCTAGCGGGAACACAGATACGCAGTATTTT
j_gene: TRBJ2-1; abundance: -; len: 14; d_gene: -; v_gene: TRBV15; CDR3aa: CATSRASNYNEQFF; CDR3nt: TGTGCCACCAGCAGGGCGTCGAACTACAATGAGCAGTTCTTC
j_gene: TRBJ2-1; abundance: few; len: 17; d_gene: TRBD2; v_gene: TRBV11-2; CDR3aa: CASRLPWTSGNYNEQFF; CDR3nt: TGTGCCAGCAGACTACCATGGACTAGCGGGAACTACAATGAGCAGTTCTTC
j_gene: TRBJ2-1; abundance: -; len: 15; d_gene: TRBD2; v_gene: TRBV13; CDR3aa: CASSLGGIGYNEQFF; CDR3nt: TGTGCCAGCAGCTTGGGGGGGATTGGCTACAATGAGCAGTTCTTC
j_gene: TRBJ2-1; abundance: once; len: 12; d_gene: -; v_gene: TRBV9; CDR3aa: CASGVSYNEQFF; CDR3nt: TGTGCCAGTGGGGTGTCCTACAATGAGCAGTTCTTC
j_gene: TRBJ1-1; abundance: -; len: 14; d_gene: -; v_gene: TRBV28; CDR3aa: CAITPIRQNTEAFF; CDR3nt: TGTGCCATCACCCCCATAAGGCAGAACACTGAAGCTTTCTTT
j_gene: TRBJ1-5; abundance: -; len: 16; d_gene: TRBD1; v_gene: TRBV19; CDR3aa: CASSIGTGGGNQPQHF; CDR3nt: TGTGCCAGTAGTATAGGTACAGGGGGAGGCAATCAGCCCCAGCATTTT
j_gene: TRBJ1-2; abundance: once; len: 13; d_gene: -; v_gene: TRBV21-1; CDR3aa: CASVQLKDYGYTF; CDR3nt: TGTGCCAGCGTCCAACTAAAAGACTATGGCTACACCTTC
j_gene: TRBJ1-2; abundance: -; len: 14; d_gene: TRBD1; v_gene: TRBV5-4; CDR3aa: CASSLNQGAGGYTF; CDR3nt: TGTGCCAGCAGCCTTAACCAGGGGGCAGGTGGCTACACCTTC
j_gene: TRBJ1-6; abundance: once; len: 16; d_gene: TRBD1; v_gene: TRBV7-9; CDR3aa: CASSFPGGAGNSPLHF; CDR3nt: TGTGCCAGCAGCTTCCCAGGGGGCGCGGGTAATTCACCCCTCCACTTT
j_gene: TRBJ2-1; abundance: -; len: 12; d_gene: -; v_gene: TRBV6-6; CDR3aa: CASSSSSNEQFF; CDR3nt: TGTGCCAGCAGTTCCTCTAGCAATGAGCAGTTCTTC
j_gene: TRBJ1-2; abundance: -; len: 14; d_gene: -; v_gene: TRBV11-2; CDR3aa: CASSPGQTNYGYTF; CDR3nt: TGTGCCAGCAGCCCCGGACAGACTAACTATGGCTACACCTTC
j_gene: TRBJ1-3; abundance: -; len: 14; d_gene: -; v_gene: TRBV29-1; CDR3aa: CSVTAGNSGNTIYF; CDR3nt: TGCAGCGTCACGGCAGGGAACTCTGGAAACACCATATATTTT
j_gene: TRBJ1-1; abundance: -; len: 12; d_gene: -; v_gene: TRBV30; CDR3aa: CAWRFAQLEAFF; CDR3nt: TGTGCCTGGAGGTTCGCACAGCTTGAAGCTTTCTTT
j_gene: TRBJ2-1; abundance: few; len: 15; d_gene: TRBD2; v_gene: TRBV7-2; CDR3aa: CASSLNAGAYNEQFF; CDR3nt: TGTGCCAGCAGCTTAAATGCGGGAGCCTACAATGAGCAGTTCTTC
j_gene: TRBJ2-6; abundance: -; len: 19; d_gene: -; v_gene: TRBV28; CDR3aa: CASSLFYQGHSSGANVLTF; CDR3nt: TGTGCCAGCAGCCTATTCTACCAGGGACATTCCTCTGGGGCCAACGTCCTGACTTTC
j_gene: TRBJ2-2; abundance: -; len: 16; d_gene: -; v_gene: TRBV6-6; CDR3aa: CASSNAGRGATGELFF; CDR3nt: TGTGCCAGCAGCAACGCCGGACGGGGGGCCACCGGGGAGCTGTTTTTT
j_gene: TRBJ1-5; abundance: -; len: 14; d_gene: -; v_gene: TRBV7-2; CDR3aa: CASSLGDSNQPQHF; CDR3nt: TGTGCCAGCAGCTTGGGGGACAGCAATCAGCCCCAGCATTTT
j_gene: TRBJ2-1; abundance: -; len: 12; d_gene: -; v_gene: TRBV7-9; CDR3aa: CASGPPYNEQFF; CDR3nt: TGTGCCAGCGGGCCACCCTACAATGAGCAGTTCTTC
j_gene: TRBJ1-1; abundance: -; len: 16; d_gene: -; v_gene: TRBV21-1; CDR3aa: CASSARQGRTLAEAFF; CDR3nt: TGTGCCAGCAGCGCTCGACAGGGACGAACGTTGGCTGAAGCTTTCTTT
j_gene: TRBJ1-2; abundance: -; len: 15; d_gene: -; v_gene: TRBV2; CDR3aa: CASSEGHLFNYGYTF; CDR3nt: TGTGCCAGCAGTGAAGGACACCTTTTTAACTATGGCTACACCTTC
j_gene: TRBJ2-5; abundance: -; len: 15; d_gene: -; v_gene: TRBV18; CDR3aa: CASSRDQGLQETQYF; CDR3nt: TGTGCCAGCTCGAGAGATCAGGGACTCCAAGAGACCCAGTACTTC
j_gene: TRBJ2-1; abundance: -; len: 13; d_gene: -; v_gene: TRBV10-1; CDR3aa: CASSEQTYNEQFF; CDR3nt: TGCGCCAGCAGTGAACAGACTTACAATGAGCAGTTCTTC
j_gene: TRBJ1-2; abundance: -; len: 14; d_gene: -; v_gene: TRBV5-1; CDR3aa: CASSLRGIVDGYTF; CDR3nt: TGCGCCAGCAGCTTGCGGGGGATCGTGGATGGCTACACCTTC